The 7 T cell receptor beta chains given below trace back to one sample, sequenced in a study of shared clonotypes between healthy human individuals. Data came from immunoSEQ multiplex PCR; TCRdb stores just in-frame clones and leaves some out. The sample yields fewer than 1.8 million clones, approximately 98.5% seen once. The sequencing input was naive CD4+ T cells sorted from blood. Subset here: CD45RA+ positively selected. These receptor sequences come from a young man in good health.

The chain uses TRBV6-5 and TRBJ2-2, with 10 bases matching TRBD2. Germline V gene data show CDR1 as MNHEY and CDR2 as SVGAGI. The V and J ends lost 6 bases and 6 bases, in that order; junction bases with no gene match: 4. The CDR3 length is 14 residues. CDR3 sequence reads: CASRPSGSPGELFF. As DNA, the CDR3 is TGTGCCAGCAGGCCTAGCGGGAGTCCCGGGGAGCTGTTTTTT.

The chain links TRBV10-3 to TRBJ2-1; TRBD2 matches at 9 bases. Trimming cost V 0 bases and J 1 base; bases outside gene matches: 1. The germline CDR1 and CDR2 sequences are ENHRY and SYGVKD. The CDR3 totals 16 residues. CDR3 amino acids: CAISESGLASYNEQFF. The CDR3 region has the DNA TGTGCCATCAGTGAGTCGGGACTAGCTTCCTACAATGAGCAGTTCTTC.

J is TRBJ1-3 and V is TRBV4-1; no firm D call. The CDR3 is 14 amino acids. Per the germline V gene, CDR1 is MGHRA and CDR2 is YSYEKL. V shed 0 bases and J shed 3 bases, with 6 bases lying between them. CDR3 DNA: TGCGCCAGCAGCCAAGACCGGTTTGGAAACACCATATATTTT. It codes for CASSQDRFGNTIYF.

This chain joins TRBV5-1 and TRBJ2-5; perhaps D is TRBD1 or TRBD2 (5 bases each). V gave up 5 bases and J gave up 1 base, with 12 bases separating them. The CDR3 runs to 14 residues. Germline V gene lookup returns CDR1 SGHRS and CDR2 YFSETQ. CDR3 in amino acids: CASSRGVGQETQYF. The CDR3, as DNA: TGCGCCAGCAGTAGAGGGGTCGGCCAAGAGACCCAGTACTTC. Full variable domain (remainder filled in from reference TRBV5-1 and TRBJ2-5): KAGVTQTPRYLIKTRGQQVTLSCSPISGHRSVSWYQQTPGQGLQFLFEYFSETQRNKGNFPGRFSGRQFSNSRSEMNVSTLELGDSALYLCASSRGVGQETQYFGPGTRLLVL.

This CDR3 reads CASSVEGNQPQHF. CDR3 DNA: TGTGCCAGCAGTGTCGAAGGCAATCAGCCCCAGCATTTT. The chain carries TRBV6-1 and TRBJ1-5, with unresolved D. This CDR3 has 13 amino acids. Germline-derived CDR1 and CDR2 are MNHNS and SASEGT. Trimming stripped 4 bases from V and 2 bases from J, with 6 bases between.

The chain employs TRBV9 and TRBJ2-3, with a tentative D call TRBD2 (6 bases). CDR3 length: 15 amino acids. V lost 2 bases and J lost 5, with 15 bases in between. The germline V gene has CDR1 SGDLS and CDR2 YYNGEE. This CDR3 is CASSVEQRALDTQYF. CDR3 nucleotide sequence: TGTGCCAGCAGCGTCGAACAGCGGGCCTTAGATACGCAGTATTTT. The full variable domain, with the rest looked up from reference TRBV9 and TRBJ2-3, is DSGVTQTPKHLITATGQRVTLRCSPRSGDLSVYWYQQSLDQGLQFLIQYYNGEERAKGNILERFSAQQFPDLHSELNLSSLELGDSALYFCASSVEQRALDTQYFGPGTRLTVL.

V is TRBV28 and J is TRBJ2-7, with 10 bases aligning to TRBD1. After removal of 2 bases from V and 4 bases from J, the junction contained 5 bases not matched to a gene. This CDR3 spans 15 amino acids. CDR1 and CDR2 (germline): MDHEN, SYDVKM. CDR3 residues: CASSLIRTGGYEQYF. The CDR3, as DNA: TGTGCCAGCAGTTTAATCCGGACAGGGGGTTACGAGCAGTACTTC. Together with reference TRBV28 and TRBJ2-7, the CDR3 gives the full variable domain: DVKVTQSSRYLVKRTGEKVFLECVQDMDHENMFWYRQDPGLGLRLIYFSYDVKMKEKGDIPEGYSVSREKKERFSLILESASTNQTSMYLCASSLIRTGGYEQYFGPGTRLTVT.